This TCR beta chain was observed in a study of cytomegalovirus exposure and HLA in healthy donors. This PCR relied on a set of 60 Vbeta primers and 13 Jbeta primers. Sequencing used immunoSEQ multiplex PCR; TCRdb keeps in-frame clones, though not all of them. This sample carries roughly 65,000 clones, around 68% of them seen once, and the ten largest clones take less than 20%. Germline CDR1 and CDR2: LGHNT and FRNRAP. The CDR3 sequence is 14 residues long. V dropped 2 bases and J dropped 12; count of bases not matched to a gene: 12. This chain uses TRBV12-5 with TRBJ1-2, with TRBD1 matching over 7 bases. The specimen was PBMCs. The receptor was derived from a middle-aged man in good health and CMV-seropositive. The DNA for the CDR3 is TGTGCTAGTGGTTTGTCCAATAACAGGGGTTTGAACACCTTC. It translates to CASGLSNNRGLNTF.